The present TCR beta chain was sequenced within a study of blood T cell repertoires in COVID-19. Looking at the study overall: From the United States, Italy and Spain came samples of acute and convalescent COVID-19.

Original processing methods: Cell counts per sample came from amplifying reference gene primers. Assay used: immunoSEQ multiplex PCR; TCRdb lists only in-frame clones, some missing. The V and J calls and clone size come from that table; D and trimming were worked out from the DNA. Of under 130,000 clones in the sample, roughly 72% are singletons; the top ten hold approximately 5.9%. CDR1 and CDR2 (germline): SGHTA, FQGTGA. The CDR3 is made up of 13 amino acids. V shed 0 bases and J shed 5 bases, with 7 bases lying between them. This chain uses TRBV7-3 with TRBJ2-5; D is unresolved. The sample was peripheral blood. The sequence was collected from an elderly man with acute or convalescent COVID-19. The CDR3 loop reads CASSLTGWETQYF. The DNA for the CDR3 is TGTGCCAGCAGCTTAACCGGGTGGGAGACCCAGTACTTC.